One T cell receptor beta chain is described in this entry. What it binds is unknown. This specimen comes from a study of metastatic and nonmetastatic thyroid tumors. Across the study: Samples came from malignant and benign thyroid patients, and repertoires were compared across blood and tumor or nodule tissue.

Original data processing: Clinicopathological groups supplied CDR3 differences that were used to build a distant-metastasis classifier for papillary thyroid cancer. TCRdb re-clonotyped the PCR reads through MiXCR. TCRdb's processing, not the study's, gives the V and J calls here. The repertoire holds about 25,000 clones, with approximately 20% as singletons. The CDR3 consists of 13 residues. The germline gives CDR1 GTSNPN, CDR2 SVGIG (reference sequence). V shed 3 bases, J shed 9 bases, and the junction held 5 bases outside the gene matches. Study-wide findings and caveats: Significantly higher TCR beta diversity was reportedly seen in malignant thyroid tumors than benign nodules, in blood and tumor.

No patient had received any treatment before thyroid surgery. The TCR was taken from a male donor with papillary thyroid cancer or a benign thyroid nodule (not recorded which). Some clones in this sample may be carry-over from other donors' samples. The chain uses TRBV30 and TRBJ2-7; TRBD2 aligns across 13 bases. Sample: blood. The CDR3 spells CAWRLAGGGWQYF. CDR3 DNA: TGTGCCTGGAGACTAGCGGGAGGGGGGTGGCAGTACTTC.